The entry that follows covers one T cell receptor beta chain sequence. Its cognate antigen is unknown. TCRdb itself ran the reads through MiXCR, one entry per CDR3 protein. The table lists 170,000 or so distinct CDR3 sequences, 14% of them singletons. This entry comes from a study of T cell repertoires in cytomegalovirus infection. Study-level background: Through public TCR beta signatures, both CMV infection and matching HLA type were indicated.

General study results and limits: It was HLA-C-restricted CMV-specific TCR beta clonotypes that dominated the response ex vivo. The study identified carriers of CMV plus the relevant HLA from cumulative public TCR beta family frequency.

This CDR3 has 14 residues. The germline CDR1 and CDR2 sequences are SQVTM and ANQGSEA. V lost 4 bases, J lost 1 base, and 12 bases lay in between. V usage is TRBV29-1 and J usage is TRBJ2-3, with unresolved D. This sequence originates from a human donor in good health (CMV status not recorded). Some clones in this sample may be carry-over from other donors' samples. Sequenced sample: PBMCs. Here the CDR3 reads CSVAGRLGTDTQYF. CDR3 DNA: TGCAGCGTTGCCGGGCGTCTTGGCACAGATACGCAGTATTTT.